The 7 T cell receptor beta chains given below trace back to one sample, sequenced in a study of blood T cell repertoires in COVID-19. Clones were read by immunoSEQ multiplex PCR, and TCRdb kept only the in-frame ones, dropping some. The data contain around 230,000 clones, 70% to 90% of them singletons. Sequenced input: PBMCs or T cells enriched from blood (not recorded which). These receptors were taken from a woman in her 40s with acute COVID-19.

CDR3 bases: TGCGCCAGCAGCTTCGCCAGCGGGGGGACAGGTGATACGCAGTATTTT. Encoded protein: CASSFASGGTGDTQYF. This chain links TRBV5-1 with TRBJ2-3; maybe TRBD2 (9 bases). This CDR3 spans 16 amino acids. Trimming took 2 bases from V and 6 from J, leaving 19 bases between them. Germline V gene lookup returns CDR1 SGHRS and CDR2 YFSETQ.

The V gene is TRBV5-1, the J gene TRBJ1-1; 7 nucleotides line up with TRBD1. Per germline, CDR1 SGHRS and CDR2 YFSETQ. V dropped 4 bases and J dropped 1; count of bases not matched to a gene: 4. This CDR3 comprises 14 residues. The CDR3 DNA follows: TGCGCCAGCAGCATCGGGACAGCGAACACTGAAGCTTTCTTT. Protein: CASSIGTANTEAFF. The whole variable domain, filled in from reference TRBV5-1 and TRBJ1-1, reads KAGVTQTPRYLIKTRGQQVTLSCSPISGHRSVSWYQQTPGQGLQFLFEYFSETQRNKGNFPGRFSGRQFSNSRSEMNVSTLELGDSALYLCASSIGTANTEAFFGQGTRLTVV.

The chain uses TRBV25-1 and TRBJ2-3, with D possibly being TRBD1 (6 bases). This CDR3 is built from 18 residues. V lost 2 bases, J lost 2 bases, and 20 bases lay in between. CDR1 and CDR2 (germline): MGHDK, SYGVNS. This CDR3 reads CASSEPPGEPENTDTQYF. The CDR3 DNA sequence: TGTGCCAGCAGTGAACCCCCAGGGGAACCCGAAAACACAGATACGCAGTATTTT. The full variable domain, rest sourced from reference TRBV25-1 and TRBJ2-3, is EADIYQTPRYLVIGTGKKITLECSQTMGHDKMYWYQQDPGMELHLIHYSYGVNSTEKGDLSSESTVSRIRTEHFPLTLESARPSHTSQYLCASSEPPGEPENTDTQYFGPGTRLTVL.

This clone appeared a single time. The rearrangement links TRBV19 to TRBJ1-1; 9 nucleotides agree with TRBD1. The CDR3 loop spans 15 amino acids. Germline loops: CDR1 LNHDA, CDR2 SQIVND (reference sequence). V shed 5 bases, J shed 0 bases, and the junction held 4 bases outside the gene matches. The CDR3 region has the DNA TGTGCCAGTAGTCCCGGACAGGGGATGAACACTGAAGCTTTCTTT. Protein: CASSPGQGMNTEAFF.

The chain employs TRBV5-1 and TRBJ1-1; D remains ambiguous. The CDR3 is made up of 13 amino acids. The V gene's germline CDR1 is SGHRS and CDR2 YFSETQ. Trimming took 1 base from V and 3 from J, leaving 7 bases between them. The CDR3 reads CASSLSPDTEAFF. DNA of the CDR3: TGCGCCAGCAGCTTGAGCCCGGACACTGAAGCTTTCTTT.

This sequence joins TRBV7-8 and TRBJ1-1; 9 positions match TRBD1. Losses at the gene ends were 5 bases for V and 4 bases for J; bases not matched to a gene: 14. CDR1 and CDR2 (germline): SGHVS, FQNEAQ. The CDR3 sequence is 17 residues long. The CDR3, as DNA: TGTGCCAGCAGCCCAGGGACAGGGAGGTATTGGGGCACTGAAGCTTTCTTT. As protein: CASSPGTGRYWGTEAFF.

CDR3 bases: TGTGCCAGCAGTTACCAGGTCGACACTGAAGCTTTCTTT. This sequence encodes CASSYQVDTEAFF. The chain uses TRBV27 and TRBJ1-1; D is undetermined. V lost 4 bases, J lost 3 bases, and 9 bases lay in between. This CDR3 is 13 amino acids long. Per the germline V gene, CDR1 is MNHEY and CDR2 is SMNVEV (reference sequence).